One T cell receptor (beta chain) is described in this entry. Its antigen is not identified. These data originate in a study of human T cells and chemical hapten exposure. Whole-study findings and limits: Healthy individuals' immune responses may differ from those of donors, who had alopecia.

TCRdb re-analysed the RACE reads in MiXCR, keeping a single row per CDR3 protein. The top ten clones hold about 0.95% of a sample with tens of thousands of distinct CDR3 sequences, 9.5% to 13% of them seen once. Germline V gene data show CDR1 as SGHAT and CDR2 as FQNNGV. The CDR3 is 14 residues long. V dropped 1 base and J dropped 5 bases, with 9 bases sitting between them. As for time point: patch test 3, about 24 weeks after DPC sensitization. The sample's treatment: therapeutic diphenylcyclopropenone sensitization with weekly scalp DPC. The clonotype was recovered from a woman aged 30 to 39 with alopecia areata. Some clones in this sample may be carry-over from other donors' samples. Sequencing used whole blood, obtained in connection with sensitization to the hapten diphenylcyclopropenone (DPC). V usage is TRBV11-2 and J usage is TRBJ2-1, with a tentative D call TRBD2 (6 bases). In DNA form, the CDR3 reads TGTGCCAGCAGCTTAGGCGGGACCCACAATGAGCAGTTCTTC. Translated, it gives CASSLGGTHNEQFF.